These T cell receptor beta chains were read from a single sample in a study of T cell responses to AZD1222 COVID-19 vaccine. Produced via immunoSEQ multiplex PCR; TCRdb's table is partial and in-frame only. The repertoire includes roughly 180,000 clones, roughly nine tenths of them detected once, and approximately 3.4% sits in the top ten. Source: peripheral blood, taken 28 days after the second AZD1222 dose. These receptors all come from an adult who received the AZD1222 COVID-19 vaccine. Both conserved end residues are part of each CDR3. D genes are given only for firm matches. Clone sizes are given selectively: once, few, many, or a class where the clone is expanded.

clone_size j_call v_call d_call cdr3_nt cdr3_aa
once TRBJ1-1 TRBV13 . TGTGCCAGCAGCTTACGGCAGGCGGTTTACACTGAAGCTTTCTTT CASSLRQAVYTEAFF
once TRBJ1-4 TRBV19 . TGTGCCAGTTACAGCGGGGAGGGGAATGAAAAACTGTTTTTT CASYSGEGNEKLFF
once TRBJ2-2 TRBV10-1 . TGCGCCAGCAGTGAGCCTCTGGACGGACACACCGGGGAGCTGTTTTTT CASSEPLDGHTGELFF
once TRBJ1-2 TRBV18 . TGTGCCAGCTCACCGGAAACCTCCTATGGCTACACCTTC CASSPETSYGYTF
few TRBJ2-3 TRBV5-1 TRBD1 TGCGCCAGCAGCCTTCAGACAGGGGGCGGAGATACGCAGTATTTT CASSLQTGGGDTQYF
once TRBJ1-2 TRBV29-1 . TGCAGCGTTGAAGTTACAGCTAACTATGGCTACACCTTC CSVEVTANYGYTF
. TRBJ1-4 TRBV7-9 . TGTGCCAGCAGCAGGACGGGAATTAATGAAAAACTGTTTTTT CASSRTGINEKLFF
. TRBJ2-7 TRBV24-1 . TGTGCCACCTCGGATGCGGGGTTATCCTACGAGCAGTACTTC CATSDAGLSYEQYF
. TRBJ1-3 TRBV6-1 . TGTGCCAGCAGTGAATGGCCGCACGGTGGAAACACCATATATTTT CASSEWPHGGNTIYF
. TRBJ1-1 TRBV7-8 . TGTGCCAGCAGCCAAGACAGCACGGGGGCTGAAGCTTTCTTT CASSQDSTGAEAFF
once TRBJ1-1 TRBV11-2 TRBD1 TGTGCCAGCAGTTTTAGGGGGCTGAACACTGAAGCTTTCTTT CASSFRGLNTEAFF
. TRBJ2-3 TRBV4-2 . TGTGCCAGCAGCCAAGGAGAGGGGGACCTGTCAGATACGCAGTATTTT CASSQGEGDLSDTQYF
. TRBJ2-1 TRBV24-1 TRBD2 TGTGCCACCCCCCGCCGCAGCGGGGATTACAATGAGCAGTTCTTC CATPRRSGDYNEQFF
. TRBJ2-7 TRBV28 TRBD2 TGTGCCAGCAGTTATGGGACTATGTACGAGCAGTACTTC CASSYGTMYEQYF
. TRBJ1-1 TRBV14 TRBD1 TGTGCCAGCAGCAACCACGCTGACAGGGTCGATGAAGCTTTCTTT CASSNHADRVDEAFF
. TRBJ2-1 TRBV11-2 TRBD2 TGTGCCAGCAGTTCCCGGGGCGGGGGAACCTACAATGAGCAGTTCTTC CASSSRGGGTYNEQFF
. TRBJ2-5 TRBV28 TRBD1 TGTGCCAGCAGTCCACGCCCGACAGGGGAAGTCAAGGAGACCCAGTACTTC CASSPRPTGEVKETQYF
. TRBJ2-7 TRBV7-6 TRBD2 TGTGCCAGCAGCTTAGGCCCCATGACTAGCGCGGGCAGCGAGCAGTACTTC CASSLGPMTSAGSEQYF